What follows describes a single T cell receptor beta chain. The data belong to a study of blood T cell repertoires in COVID-19. About the research overall: PBMCs, B-cell-depleted T cells, or T cells provided the cDNA or gDNA that made up the material.

Per the authors' pipeline: Estimates of nucleated cell counts were drawn from the amplification of reference gene primers. Repertoires were generated with immunoSEQ multiplex PCR, while TCRdb's copy carries only in-frame clones and drops some. D and trimming were read from the DNA, whereas the V and J calls and clone size are those reported in that table. This sample has under 30,000 clones; roughly 87% occur once, and the top ten carry 8.3%. V lost 5 bases and J lost 2; bases outside the gene matches: 10. The length of the CDR3 is 17 residues. Germline V gene data show CDR1 as PRHDT and CDR2 as FYEKMQ (reference sequence).

The material sequenced was peripheral blood. The source of this sequence is a man aged 45 to 65 with active COVID-19. V gene TRBV13 combines with J gene TRBJ2-1; 9 positions match TRBD2. The CDR3 sequence is CASSQFMTSGAYNEQFF. The CDR3 DNA is TGTGCCAGCAGCCAATTTATGACTAGCGGAGCCTACAATGAGCAGTTCTTC.